This T cell receptor beta chain was obtained from a study of cytomegalovirus exposure and HLA in healthy donors. Separation from the roughly 700-subject first cohort characterized the roughly 130-subject validation cohort, to which the donors belonged. Repertoires were generated with immunoSEQ multiplex PCR, while TCRdb's copy carries only in-frame clones and drops some. Found here are 80,000 to 95,000 clones, 90% to 97% of them singletons; the top ten hold approximately 1.3%. Germline-derived CDR1 and CDR2 are SGHRS and YFSETQ. Trimming removed 0 bases from V and 4 bases from J; junction bases left unmatched: 11. This CDR3 is 17 amino acids long.

The origin of this receptor is a woman aged 18-35 years in good health and CMV-seronegative. The chain carries TRBV5-1 and TRBJ1-2; 8 bases are shared with TRBD1. The sequenced sample consisted of PBMCs. DNA of the CDR3: TGCGCCAGCAGCTTGGATCCGGACAGGGCCTCTACCTATGGCTACACCTTC. It codes for CASSLDPDRASTYGYTF.